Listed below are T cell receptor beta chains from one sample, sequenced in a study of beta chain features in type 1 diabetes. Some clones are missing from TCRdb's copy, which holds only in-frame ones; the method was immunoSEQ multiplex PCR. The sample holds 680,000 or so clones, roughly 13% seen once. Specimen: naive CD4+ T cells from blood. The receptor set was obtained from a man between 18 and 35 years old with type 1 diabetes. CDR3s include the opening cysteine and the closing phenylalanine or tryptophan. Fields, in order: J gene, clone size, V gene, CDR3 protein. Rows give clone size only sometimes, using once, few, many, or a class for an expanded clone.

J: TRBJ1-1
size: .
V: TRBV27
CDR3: CASSFSNRGGETEAFF

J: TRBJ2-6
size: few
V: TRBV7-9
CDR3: CASSYTSSGANVLTF

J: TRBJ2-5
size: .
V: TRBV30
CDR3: CAWSRGGQGETQYF

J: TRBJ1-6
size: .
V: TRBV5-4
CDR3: CASSLVTFSQNSPLHF

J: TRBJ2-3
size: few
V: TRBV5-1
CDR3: CASSLTSTDTQYF

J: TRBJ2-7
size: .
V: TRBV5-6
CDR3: CASSFVQYEQYF

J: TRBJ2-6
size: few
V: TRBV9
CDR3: CASSVAGGSGANVLTF

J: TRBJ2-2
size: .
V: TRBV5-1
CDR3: CASSLNSLNTGELFF

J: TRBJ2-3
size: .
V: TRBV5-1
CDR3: CASSTGGPTDTQYF

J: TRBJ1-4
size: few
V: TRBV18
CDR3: CASSPGTGDEKLFF

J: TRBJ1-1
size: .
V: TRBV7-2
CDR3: CASSMTLNTEAFF

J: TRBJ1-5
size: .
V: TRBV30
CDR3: CAWSEDAPQPQHF

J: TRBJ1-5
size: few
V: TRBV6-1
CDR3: CASSGDSQPQHF

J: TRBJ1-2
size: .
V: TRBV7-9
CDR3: CASSLTDRGRGYTF

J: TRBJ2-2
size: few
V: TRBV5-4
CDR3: CASSSQEGHTGELFF

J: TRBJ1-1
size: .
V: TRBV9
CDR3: CASSPDSTNTEAFF

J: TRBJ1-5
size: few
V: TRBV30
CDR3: CAWRGQQGQPQHF

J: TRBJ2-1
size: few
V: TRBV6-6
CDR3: CASRPTGSEQFF

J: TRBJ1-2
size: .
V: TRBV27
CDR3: CASSSPDRARSNYGYTF

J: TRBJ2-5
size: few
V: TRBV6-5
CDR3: CASSYTTVQETQYF

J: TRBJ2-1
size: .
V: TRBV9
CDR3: CASSLGAGGSYNEQFF

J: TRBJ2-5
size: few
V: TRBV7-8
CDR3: CASSPREEGGQETQYF

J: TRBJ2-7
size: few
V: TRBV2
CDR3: CASSVSGGREQYF

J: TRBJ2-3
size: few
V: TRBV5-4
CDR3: CASSHRATDTQYF

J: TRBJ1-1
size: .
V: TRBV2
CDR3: CASSEQGSTEAFF

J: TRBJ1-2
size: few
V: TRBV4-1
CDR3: CASSQVGPGEGYTF

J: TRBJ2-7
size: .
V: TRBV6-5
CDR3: CASSLGQGLYEQYF

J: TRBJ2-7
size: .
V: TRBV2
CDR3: CASSVEGNSYEQYF

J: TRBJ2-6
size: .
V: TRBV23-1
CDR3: CASSQPTINSLYGLTF

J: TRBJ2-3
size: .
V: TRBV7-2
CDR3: CASSSVTGANTQYF

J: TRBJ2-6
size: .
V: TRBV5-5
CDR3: CASSLSVSGANVLTF

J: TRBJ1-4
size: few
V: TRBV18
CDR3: CASSPWGNSNEKLFF

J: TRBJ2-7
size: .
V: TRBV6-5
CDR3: CASSRDRDNTYEQYF